These 5 T cell receptor beta chains were sequenced from one sample in a study of tumor-infiltrating lymphocytes in localized non-small cell lung cancer. TCRdb's copy holds only in-frame clones and misses some; the assay was immunoSEQ multiplex PCR. The table has about 8,500 clones, 70% to 80% seen once. The source material was uninvolved lung tissue not adjacent to the tumor. These receptors all stem from a human donor with non-small cell lung cancer.

This clone has just a few counts. The chain combines TRBV10-3 with TRBJ1-5; TRBD1 aligns across 8 bases. Trimming cost V 0 bases and J 4 bases; bases outside gene matches: 8. The CDR3 has 17 residues. In germline, CDR1 is ENHRY, CDR2 SYGVKD. The CDR3, as DNA: TGTGCCATCAGTGAGTCCCAGGGGGCGGACTTGAATCAGCCCCAGCATTTT. This gives the protein CAISESQGADLNQPQHF.

The chain joins TRBV5-1 to TRBJ1-3; D not resolved. The CDR3 is made up of 16 amino acids. CDR1 SGHRS and CDR2 YFSETQ come from the germline V gene. Trimming removed 0 bases from V and 0 bases from J, with 10 bases in between. DNA for the CDR3: TGCGCCAGCAGCTTGGGCCTTCCTAGCTCTGGAAACACCATATATTTT. This codes for CASSLGLPSSGNTIYF.

In regard to this clone: The junction does not match germline at one end; this may be a read error. The chain is built from TRBV10-3 and TRBJ2-1; TRBD1 aligns across 9 bases. The germline gives CDR1 ENHRY, CDR2 SYGVKD. The CDR3 runs to 16 residues. The CDR3 DNA reads as TGTGCCAGCAGTTACTTCTCCGGGACAGGGAACAATGAGCAGTTCTTC. Translating it yields CASSYFSGTGNNEQFF.

The V and J genes are TRBV5-1 and TRBJ2-5, with TRBD2 matching over 8 bases. The CDR3 is 16 residues long. CDR1 and CDR2 from the germline V gene are SGHRS and YFSETQ. The V gene end was trimmed by 0 bases and the J gene end by 5 bases; junction bases not matched to a gene: 9. Here the CDR3 reads CASSLASGGGEETQYF. The CDR3 region has the DNA TGCGCCAGCAGCTTGGCAAGCGGGGGCGGGGAGGAGACCCAGTACTTC.

The chain employs TRBV28 and TRBJ1-6; 7 bases align to TRBD1. Germline lookup yields CDR1 MDHEN and CDR2 SYDVKM. V was pared by 6 bases and J by 8 bases, with 7 bases of the junction left unmatched. The CDR3 totals 14 residues. CDR3 loop: CASRNTGDYSPLHF. CDR3 nucleotides: TGTGCCAGCAGGAATACAGGGGACTATTCACCCCTCCACTTT.